The 21 T cell receptor beta chains listed next were all sequenced from one sample in a study of blood T cell repertoires in COVID-19 (dated by TCRdb to 2020 to 2022). The protocol used for the library was the immunoSEQ multiplex PCR assay. TCRdb took this table from immuneACCESS and kept in-frame rearrangements with V and J called. Such tables lack part of the clones; where checked against another copy, unresolved V genes explain under half of the gap, and the rest is unexplained. The sample table contains fewer than 350,000 clones; only one count was recorded for roughly 88% of them. The ten largest clones represent 2.2% of the sample. The sequencing sample was made of PBMCs or T cells enriched from blood (not recorded which). These TCRs come from a man younger than 45 who had recovered from COVID-19.

The chain joins TRBV6-5 to TRBJ1-1; 9 bases agree with TRBD1. This CDR3 region has 12 residues. Germline loops: CDR1 MNHEY, CDR2 SVGAGI. V dropped 4 bases and J dropped 10; count of bases not matched to a gene: 4. Written as DNA, the CDR3 is TGTGCCAGCAGTTCACAGGGGGCGGGAGCTTTCTTT. Translating it yields CASSSQGAGAFF.

A few counts support this clone. This rearrangement joins TRBV18 to TRBJ1-1; D uncertain. The ends were cut back, 1 base at V and 4 bases at J, with 10 bases in the middle. The CDR3 has 14 amino acids. Germline V gives CDR1 KGHSH, CDR2 LQKENI. DNA of the CDR3: TGTGCCAGCTCACCACGAGGGAGGCGCACTGAAGCTTTCTTT. It yields the protein CASSPRGRRTEAFF.

The V and J genes are TRBV7-9 and TRBJ2-7; TRBD1 matches at 9 bases. The CDR3 is 16 amino acids. The germline gives CDR1 SEHNR, CDR2 FQNEAQ (reference sequence). Trimming cost V 5 bases and J 1 base; bases outside gene matches: 9. CDR3: CASSGSGTGSSYEQYF. CDR3 DNA: TGTGCCAGCAGCGGATCCGGGACAGGGAGTTCCTACGAGCAGTACTTC.

Many counts were recorded for this clone. The V call is TRBV9, the J call TRBJ2-1; 10 bases are a match to TRBD2. Germline V gene sequence: CDR1 SGDLS, CDR2 YYNGEE. V dropped 3 bases and J dropped 3; count of bases not matched to a gene: 12. The CDR3 consists of 18 residues. DNA of the CDR3: TGTGCCAGCAGCGCACCAAAGCGGGGGGGCGAGGGCTACAATGAGCAGTTCTTC. Its protein product is CASSAPKRGGEGYNEQFF.

The chain recombines TRBV5-6 with TRBJ1-6; 7 bases fit TRBD1. The CDR3 extends over 16 amino acids. In germline, CDR1 is SGHDT, CDR2 YYEEEE. J lost 4 bases, V lost 3 bases, and 7 bases had no gene match. CDR3 residues: CASSYRGPMYNSPLHF. As DNA, the CDR3 is TGTGCCAGCAGCTACAGGGGCCCGATGTATAATTCACCCCTCCACTTT.

The chain is built from TRBV5-4 and TRBJ1-3; 7 bases map to TRBD1. This CDR3 spans 15 amino acids. J was trimmed by 4 bases and V by 4 bases; bases with no gene match: 8. Germline loops: CDR1 SGHNT, CDR2 YYREEE (reference sequence). CDR3 bases: TGTGCCAGCAGCGAAGGACAGGCGGCGGGAAACACCATATATTTT. It translates to CASSEGQAAGNTIYF. The entire variable domain, with the rest obtained from reference TRBV5-4 and TRBJ1-3, is as follows: ETGVTQSPTHLIKTRGQQVTLRCSSQSGHNTVSWYQQALGQGPQFIFQYYREEENGRGNFPPRFSGLQFPNYSSELNVNALELDDSALYLCASSEGQAAGNTIYFGEGSWLTVV.

The chain uses TRBV29-1 and TRBJ1-2; 7 bases line up with TRBD1. The ends lost 4 bases at V and 11 bases at J; junction bases unmatched: 10. In germline, CDR1 is SQVTM, CDR2 ANQGSEA. The CDR3 loop spans 12 amino acids. The CDR3 DNA sequence: TGCAGCGTTGGGGGGACAGACCCTGGGTACACCTTC. It encodes CSVGGTDPGYTF. The variable domain in full, completed from reference TRBV29-1 and TRBJ1-2, reads SAVISQKPSRDICQRGTSLTIQCQVDSQVTMMFWYRQQPGQSLTLIATANQGSEATYESGFVIDKFPISRPNLTFSTLTVSNMSPEDSSIYLCSVGGTDPGYTFGSGTRLTVV.

The V and J genes are TRBV6-5 and TRBJ1-6, with D maybe TRBD1 (5 bases). Trimming left V 5 bases short and J 10 bases short, with 12 bases between. Germline V lookup: CDR1 MNHEY, CDR2 SVGAGI. The CDR3 length is 13 residues. CDR3 sequence: CASSLGGRSPLHF. In nucleotides, the CDR3 is TGTGCCAGCAGTCTTGGGGGGAGGTCACCCCTCCACTTT.

The chain links TRBV7-9 to TRBJ1-2, with D maybe TRBD1 (5 bases). Between the trimmed V and J ends, which lost 5 bases and 4 bases, there was a span of 26 bases. Germline V lookup: CDR1 SEHNR, CDR2 FQNEAQ (reference sequence). There are 18 residues in the CDR3. Here the CDR3 reads CASSLPSLPGRGRYGYTF. CDR3 bases: TGTGCCAGCAGCCTCCCCAGCCTACCCGGAAGGGGCCGCTATGGCTACACCTTC.

The V and J genes are TRBV28 and TRBJ1-2; 7 bases align to TRBD1. The CDR3 extends over 16 amino acids. Trimming cost V 4 bases and J 4 bases; bases outside gene matches: 12. Per germline, CDR1 MDHEN and CDR2 SYDVKM. The CDR3 spells CASSSPEGGGAYGYTF. In DNA form, the CDR3 reads TGTGCCAGCAGTTCCCCCGAAGGAGGGGGCGCCTATGGCTACACCTTC.

The chain couples TRBV7-9 to TRBJ1-3, with a tentative D call TRBD1 (6 bases). The CDR3 spans 19 residues. V lost 4 bases, J lost 0 bases, and 22 bases lay in between. Per the germline V gene, CDR1 is SEHNR and CDR2 is FQNEAQ (reference sequence). DNA of the CDR3: TGTGCCAGCAGCTCCCCATTGGGACACTCGATTGACTCTGGAAACACCATATATTTT. Translating gives CASSSPLGHSIDSGNTIYF. Complete variable domain (other parts from reference TRBV7-9 and TRBJ1-3): DTGVSQNPRHKITKRGQNVTFRCDPISEHNRLYWYRQTLGQGPEFLTYFQNEAQLEKSRLLSDRFSAERPKGSFSTLEIQRTEQGDSAMYLCASSSPLGHSIDSGNTIYFGEGSWLTVV.

The V call is TRBV27, the J call TRBJ1-5, with TRBD1 matching over 7 bases. The ends lost 6 bases at V and 0 bases at J; junction bases unmatched: 8. The germline V gene has CDR1 MNHEY and CDR2 SMNVEV (reference sequence). The CDR3 spans 16 residues. CDR3 sequence (DNA): TGTGCCAGCAGGTCCGGGACAGTGGATAGCAATCAGCCCCAGCATTTT. Protein sequence: CASRSGTVDSNQPQHF.

This clone was counted ten times or more. The rearrangement uses TRBV4-1 and TRBJ2-3; D gene uncertain. Trimming shortened V by 1 base and J by 7 bases, and 3 bases separated the two germline ends. Germline V gives CDR1 MGHRA, CDR2 YSYEKL. The CDR3 has 11 residues. The CDR3 sequence: CASSQAYTQYF. CDR3 nucleotides: TGCGCCAGCAGCCAAGCCTATACGCAGTATTTT.

This chain joins TRBV6-1 and TRBJ1-2, with 8 positions matching TRBD1. The length of the CDR3 is 15 residues. V shed 1 base, J shed 2 bases, and the junction held 3 bases outside the gene matches. The germline gives CDR1 MNHNS, CDR2 SASEGT. CDR3 protein: CASSEEWTGNYGYTF. As DNA, the CDR3 is TGTGCCAGCAGTGAAGAGTGGACAGGGAACTATGGCTACACCTTC.

This clone was picked up one time. The CDR3 is CASSGGASTDTQYF. CDR3 nucleotide sequence: TGTGCCAGCAGCGGGGGGGCTAGCACAGATACGCAGTATTTT. The rearrangement joins TRBV6-4 to TRBJ2-3; the match to TRBD2 covers 8 bases. J gave up 0 bases and V 6 bases, and 2 bases lay outside the gene matches. The CDR3 sequence is 14 residues long. Per the germline V gene, CDR1 is MRHNA and CDR2 is SNTAGT.

The chain joins TRBV4-1 to TRBJ1-1; maybe TRBD1 (5 bases). In germline, CDR1 is MGHRA, CDR2 YSYEKL. This CDR3 comprises 14 residues. Deletions cut 2 bases from V and 6 bases from J, with 13 bases between. CDR3 amino acids: CASSQWPVGAEAFF. The CDR3 coding sequence is TGCGCCAGCAGCCAATGGCCTGTAGGGGCTGAAGCTTTCTTT.

The chain has TRBV4-1 and TRBJ1-6; D gene ambiguous. The CDR3 is made up of 16 amino acids. The V end lost 0 bases, the J end lost 10 bases, and 16 bases lay between the germline ends. Germline values: CDR1 MGHRA, CDR2 YSYEKL. CDR3 coding DNA: TGCGCCAGCAGCCAAGATTTCCGAGGGATTCGGTCACCCCTCCACTTT. This encodes CASSQDFRGIRSPLHF.

This clone was recorded once. The chain recombines TRBV30 with TRBJ1-3, with TRBD1 matching over 7 bases. The CDR3 is made up of 17 amino acids. Germline V gene data show CDR1 as GTSNPN and CDR2 as SVGIG (reference sequence). J lost 3 bases, V lost 2 bases, and 13 bases had no gene match. CDR3 loop: CAWSTPRGQTYGNTIYF. The CDR3 nucleotides are TGTGCCTGGAGTACCCCCAGGGGACAGACGTATGGAAACACCATATATTTT.

The gene calls are TRBV18 and TRBJ1-1, with TRBD1 matching 8 bases. The germline gives CDR1 KGHSH, CDR2 LQKENI. CDR3 length: 14 residues. Germline trimming cut 3 bases from V and 4 bases from J; bases unmatched to any gene: 4. The CDR3 reads CASSPLTGGTEAFF. The CDR3 nucleotides read TGTGCCAGCTCACCTCTAACAGGGGGCACTGAAGCTTTCTTT.

This clone was seen a single time. The V call is TRBV4-1, the J call TRBJ1-6; TRBD1 aligns across 7 bases. This CDR3 comprises 16 residues. Germline CDR1 MGHRA, CDR2 YSYEKL. V was pared by 3 bases and J by 8 bases, with 10 bases of the junction left unmatched. The CDR3 loop reads CASSHFIQGTDSPLHF. In DNA form, the CDR3 reads TGCGCCAGCAGCCACTTTATACAGGGGACAGATTCACCCCTCCACTTT.

The V call is TRBV1, the J call TRBJ1-2; no check of the table's D call, TRBD1, against the DNA was made. TRBV1 is labeled a pseudogene. The CDR3 extends over 15 amino acids. The CDR3 spells CTSSQDDSSNYGYTF. CDR3 DNA: TGCACCAGCAGCCAAGATGACAGTTCTAACTATGGCTACACCTTC.